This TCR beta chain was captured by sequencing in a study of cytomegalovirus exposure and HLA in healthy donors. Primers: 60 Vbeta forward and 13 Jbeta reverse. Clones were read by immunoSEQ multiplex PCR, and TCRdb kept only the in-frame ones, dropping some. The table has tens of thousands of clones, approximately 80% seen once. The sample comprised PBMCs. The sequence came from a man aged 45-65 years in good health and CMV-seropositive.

Here the CDR3 reads CAWSGLGSGANVLTF. The CDR3 DNA follows: TGTGCCTGGAGTGGTCTCGGCTCTGGGGCCAACGTCCTGACTTTC. The chain is built from TRBV30 and TRBJ2-6; no clear D gene. Germline V CDR1 and CDR2: GTSNPN, SVGIG (reference sequence). Between the trimmed V and J ends, which lost 1 base and 0 bases, there was a span of 7 bases. The CDR3 is 15 residues long.